This record covers a single TCR beta chain. Its matching antigen is unknown. The data derive from a study of human T cells and chemical hapten exposure. Study context: Reading of the patch tests, which applied 0.01% DPC to the upper back, occurred at 6 days. Whole-study results and caveats: TCRs above 1 in 1000 frequency did not change with DPC sensitization.

Time point of the sample: pre-sensitization, week 0. Treatment of the sample: therapeutic diphenylcyclopropenone sensitization with weekly scalp DPC. TCRdb ran MiXCR on the RACE reads and lists one entry per CDR3 protein. Of about 120,000 distinct CDR3 sequences listed, approximately 15% are singletons. The material was whole blood, obtained in connection with sensitization to the hapten diphenylcyclopropenone (DPC). The receptor comes from a woman aged 18-29 years with alopecia areata. Some clones in this sample may be carry-over from other donors' samples.

CDR3 nucleotide sequence: TGTGCCAGCAGCCTGGGGGGGGCCGTAGAAGAGACCCAGTACTTC. Its translation: CASSLGGAVEETQYF. The chain couples TRBV28 to TRBJ2-5, with D possibly being TRBD2 (7 bases). Trimming pared 6 bases from V and 3 bases from J, leaving 17 bases between. Per germline, CDR1 MDHEN and CDR2 SYDVKM. The CDR3 has 15 amino acids.